This entry lists 30 T cell receptor beta chains sequenced from one sample in a study of cytomegalovirus exposure and HLA in healthy donors (dated by TCRdb to between 2016 and 2019). The library was generated by the immunoSEQ multiplex PCR assay. For the multiplex PCR, a mixture combining 60 forward primers for TCR Vbeta segments and 13 reverse primers for TCR Jbeta segments was used. The immuneACCESS repertoire file appears here via TCRdb, limited to in-frame rearrangements. These files lack a portion of the clones; in checked studies, under half of the deficit traces to unresolved V genes, and the cause of the others is not known. The sample contains 90,000 to 110,000 clones, about an eighth of them found a single time. Roughly a sixth of the sample rests with the top ten. Sequences were obtained from PBMCs. These receptors were obtained from a man between 35 and 55 years old in good health and CMV-seropositive.

The chain links TRBV6-5 to TRBJ2-7; TRBD2 matches 10 bases. The CDR3 covers 13 residues. CDR1 MNHEY and CDR2 SVGAGI come from the germline V gene. J gave up 5 bases and V 7 bases, and 5 bases lay outside the gene matches. In nucleotides, the CDR3 is TGTGCCAGCACTAGCGGGAGAGTCAACGAGCAGTACTTC. This sequence encodes CASTSGRVNEQYF.

As concerns this clone: Germline is not matched at one junction end, which may reflect a read error. The rearrangement joins TRBV4-3 to TRBJ2-6; possibly TRBD1 for D (5 bases). The CDR3 loop spans 16 amino acids. Germline-derived CDR1 and CDR2 are LGHNA and YSLEER. The CDR3 reads CANSQDPNSGANVRTF. DNA for the CDR3: TGCGCCAACAGCCAAGATCCAAACTCTGGGGCCAACGTCCGGACTTTC.

This chain joins TRBV25-1 and TRBJ2-2, with D possibly being TRBD2 (6 bases). Deletions cut 3 bases from V and 6 bases from J, with 14 bases between. The germline CDR1 and CDR2 sequences are MGHDK and SYGVNS. This CDR3 has 15 amino acids. For the CDR3, the DNA is TGTGCCAGCAGTGATGTGGGGGGTGAGTCCGGGGAGCTGTTTTTT. As protein: CASSDVGGESGELFF.

This clone was observed many times. The rearrangement joins TRBV7-9 to TRBJ2-1; the D is unclear. Trimming took off 1 base at V and 9 bases at J, with 10 bases between the two ends. The germline V gene encodes CDR1 SEHNR and CDR2 FQNEAQ (reference sequence). This CDR3 is built from 13 residues. In nucleotides, the CDR3 is TGTGCCAGCAGCTTAGGAATCGAGAGTGAGCAGTTCTTC. Its translation: CASSLGIESEQFF.

V usage is TRBV9 and J usage is TRBJ2-3; 12 bases are a match to TRBD2. Losses at the gene ends were 3 bases for V and 2 bases for J; bases not matched to a gene: 7. This CDR3 contains 17 residues. Germline CDR1 SGDLS, CDR2 YYNGEE. CDR3 DNA sequence: TGTGCCAGCAGCGCCTCCGGGACTAGCGGGTTCACAGATACGCAGTATTTT. Its translation: CASSASGTSGFTDTQYF.

This clone showed up just a few times. The chain carries TRBV5-1 and TRBJ2-1; 8 bases agree with TRBD1. The CDR3 has 15 amino acids. CDR1 SGHRS and CDR2 YFSETQ come from the germline V gene. The J segment lost 4 bases and the V segment lost 5 bases, leaving 8 bases of the junction unmatched. CDR3: CASSFRQGRYNEQFF. The CDR3 coding sequence is TGCGCCAGCAGTTTTAGACAGGGGAGGTACAATGAGCAGTTCTTC.

The V gene is TRBV19, the J gene TRBJ2-6, with 8 bases matching TRBD2. Germline trimming cut 5 bases from V and 0 bases from J; bases unmatched to any gene: 9. The CDR3 spans 18 residues. Looked up from germline, CDR1 is LNHDA and CDR2 is SQIVND (reference sequence). CDR3 sequence (DNA): TGTGCCAGTAGTTGGGAGGGACTAGGGGTCTCTGGGGCCAACGTCCTGACTTTC. Encoded protein: CASSWEGLGVSGANVLTF.

The V and J genes are TRBV5-1 and TRBJ1-1, with 9 bases aligning to TRBD1. The CDR3 sequence is 13 residues long. Germline loops: CDR1 SGHRS, CDR2 YFSETQ. J gave up 10 bases and V 0 bases, and 4 bases lay outside the gene matches. Here the CDR3 reads CASSLEAGQGAFF. The DNA of the CDR3 is TGCGCCAGCAGCTTGGAGGCGGGACAGGGAGCTTTCTTT.

This chain links TRBV19 with TRBJ1-1; D remains unclear. V lost 7 bases and J lost 3, with 6 bases in between. This CDR3 is 11 amino acids long. Germline CDR1 reads LNHDA; CDR2 reads SQIVND (reference sequence). For the CDR3, the DNA is TGTGCCAGTATATCGGACACTGAAGCTTTCTTT. Translation gives CASISDTEAFF.

This clone was detected only a few times. The genes are TRBV10-3 and TRBJ2-3; 7 bases match TRBD2. Germline CDR1 reads ENHRY; CDR2 reads SYGVKD. CDR3 length: 15 residues. V lost 2 bases to trimming and J lost 3 bases; unmatched junction nucleotides: 5. Written as DNA, the CDR3 is TGTGCCATCAGTGAGCCCTCGCGGGGGACAGATACGCAGTATTTT. The encoded protein is CAISEPSRGTDTQYF.

The V and J genes are TRBV7-9 and TRBJ1-1, with 7 nucleotides matching TRBD1. Trimming cost V 5 bases and J 9 bases; bases outside gene matches: 9. This CDR3 region has 13 residues. Germline CDR1 reads SEHNR; CDR2 reads FQNEAQ (reference sequence). In DNA, the CDR3 is TGTGCCAGCAGCCCCGAGGGGGCAGTCAAAGCTTTCTTT. Residues: CASSPEGAVKAFF.

A few counts support this clone. This chain links TRBV7-9 with TRBJ1-2; D is perhaps TRBD1 (6 bases). The CDR3 is made up of 14 amino acids. Trimming removed 5 bases at V and 4 bases at J, with 14 bases between. Germline V lookup: CDR1 SEHNR, CDR2 FQNEAQ (reference sequence). The CDR3 DNA sequence: TGTGCCAGCAGCCCGCGGGAGGGGGGCTATGGCTACACCTTC. This translates into CASSPREGGYGYTF.

The CDR3 protein is CASSHGAILRTGELFF. CDR3 coding DNA: TGTGCCAGCAGCCATGGGGCTATCCTTCGCACCGGGGAGCTGTTTTTT. The genes are TRBV7-2 and TRBJ2-2; tentatively, D is TRBD1 (5 bases). The CDR3 has 16 residues. The V end was cut by 5 bases, the J end by 4 bases, with 17 bases between. The germline V gene encodes CDR1 SGHTA and CDR2 FQGNSA.

CDR3 DNA: TGTGCCAGCAGTTTCAGGGGCCTCTCCGGGGAGCTGTTTTTT. Its protein product is CASSFRGLSGELFF. This chain links TRBV28 with TRBJ2-2; tentative D call: TRBD1 (6 bases). The CDR3 is 14 amino acids. Germline values: CDR1 MDHEN, CDR2 SYDVKM. V dropped 3 bases and J dropped 6 bases, with 11 bases sitting between them.

This clone was recorded many times. V gene TRBV29-1 combines with J gene TRBJ2-7; 7 nucleotides agree with TRBD1. Germline V gene lookup returns CDR1 SQVTM and CDR2 ANQGSEA. The CDR3 is 13 amino acids. Trimming at V came to 4 bases and at J to 4 bases, leaving 7 bases not matched to a gene. CDR3 in DNA: TGCAGCGTTGGGGAGAGGACAGGTTACGAGCAGTACTTC. Residues: CSVGERTGYEQYF.

V gene TRBV27 combines with J gene TRBJ2-3; D is unresolved. Trimming stripped 5 bases from V and 0 bases from J, with 6 bases between. CDR3 length equals 13 residues. Germline V gene lookup returns CDR1 MNHEY and CDR2 SMNVEV (reference sequence). CDR3 loop: CASSLGSTDTQYF. CDR3 nucleotide sequence: TGTGCCAGCAGTCTCGGTAGCACAGATACGCAGTATTTT.

The V and J genes are TRBV27 and TRBJ1-2; possible D gene TRBD1, 5 bases. Trimming cost V 2 bases and J 4 bases, with 20 bases left between them. The germline V gene encodes CDR1 MNHEY and CDR2 SMNVEV (reference sequence). This CDR3 has 17 amino acids. The CDR3 loop is CASSLMKGAGRSYGYTF. The DNA of the CDR3 is TGTGCCAGCAGTTTAATGAAGGGAGCAGGGAGGAGCTATGGCTACACCTTC.

The chain has TRBV7-3 and TRBJ2-5; tentative D call: TRBD1 (9 bases). The CDR3 loop spans 18 amino acids. Deletions cut 4 bases from V and 2 bases from J, with 23 bases between. In germline, CDR1 is SGHTA, CDR2 FQGTGA. CDR3 sequence reads: CASSSGQGSSSGQETQYF. CDR3 DNA sequence: TGTGCCAGCAGCTCAGGACAGGGGTCCTCTAGCGGGCAAGAGACCCAGTACTTC.

This clone came up a few times. The chain uses TRBV6-5 and TRBJ2-5, with 11 bases fitting TRBD1. CDR1 and CDR2 from the germline V gene are MNHEY and SVGAGI. The CDR3 contains 16 residues. Germline trimming cut 2 bases from V and 6 bases from J; bases unmatched to any gene: 8. The CDR3 region is CASSYTLGTGGQTQYF. CDR3 bases: TGTGCCAGCAGTTACACCCTAGGGACAGGGGGGCAGACCCAGTACTTC.

This clone was seen a single time. The chain joins TRBV19 to TRBJ1-1; unclear D gene. Germline-derived CDR1 and CDR2 are LNHDA and SQIVND (reference sequence). This CDR3 comprises 13 residues. V dropped 6 bases and J dropped 4 bases, with 12 bases sitting between them. CDR3 DNA sequence: TGTGCCAGTAGGGCGGGAGCGACCACTGAAGCTTTCTTT. It codes for CASRAGATTEAFF.

This clone has just a few counts. In DNA form, the CDR3 reads TGTGCCAGCAGGCAGACGGAGGGGTGGGAGCAGTACTTC. Translation gives CASRQTEGWEQYF. J is TRBJ2-7 and V is TRBV6-1; D might be TRBD2 (6 bases). The V gene's germline CDR1 is MNHNS and CDR2 SASEGT. This CDR3 is built from 13 residues. V shed 6 bases and J shed 7 bases, with 16 bases lying between them.

This clone occurred a few times. V gene TRBV30 combines with J gene TRBJ2-7, with D maybe TRBD1 (6 bases). Trimming shortened V by 8 bases and J by 3 bases, and 11 bases separated the two germline ends. Germline V gene data show CDR1 as GTSNPN and CDR2 as SVGIG (reference sequence). The CDR3 is 11 amino acids. The CDR3 here is CALQGGYEQYF. In nucleotides, the CDR3 is TGTGCCCTACAGGGTGGCTACGAGCAGTACTTC.

This clone was seen a few times. The rearrangement uses TRBV5-1 and TRBJ2-7; TRBD2 is a possible D gene (5 bases). V was trimmed by 4 bases and J by 4 bases, leaving 18 bases between them. CDR3 length: 15 residues. Looked up from germline, CDR1 is SGHRS and CDR2 is YFSETQ. The CDR3 here is CASSAGPGPSYEQYF. The CDR3 coding sequence is TGCGCCAGCAGCGCGGGTCCCGGGCCCTCGTACGAGCAGTACTTC.

The chain combines TRBV5-1 with TRBJ2-7; 10 nucleotides align to TRBD2. CDR1 SGHRS and CDR2 YFSETQ come from the germline V gene. V trimming: 1 base; J trimming: 2 bases; junction bases outside the gene matches: 0. The CDR3 runs 14 residues. The CDR3 loop is CASSLTSGAYEQYF. The CDR3 nucleotides read TGCGCCAGCAGCTTGACTAGCGGGGCCTACGAGCAGTACTTC.

The chain is built from TRBV19 and TRBJ2-1; 7 nucleotides agree with TRBD2. The CDR3 runs 15 residues. The germline gives CDR1 LNHDA, CDR2 SQIVND (reference sequence). V was pared by 3 bases and J by 0 bases, with 2 bases of the junction left unmatched. Written as DNA, the CDR3 is TGTGCCAGTAGTATCGCGGGAGTCTCCTACAATGAGCAGTTCTTC. Translating gives CASSIAGVSYNEQFF.

J is TRBJ2-7 and V is TRBV10-1, with TRBD1 identical over 8 bases. The J call is uncertain, as TRBJ2-1 better fits the DNA end. Germline values: CDR1 WNHNN, CDR2 SYGVQD (reference sequence). CDR3 length equals 13 residues. CDR3 in DNA: TGCGCCAGCAGAGACAATCCAGGGGGCGAGCAGTTCTTC. This gives the protein CASRDNPGGEQFF.

There are a few counts of this clone. The J gene is TRBJ2-7, the V gene TRBV11-2; 13 nucleotides align to TRBD2. V gave up 1 base and J gave up 2 bases; unmatched junction bases: 2. Germline V gene data show CDR1 as SGHAT and CDR2 as FQNNGV. This CDR3 comprises 16 residues. CDR3 DNA sequence: TGTGCCAGCAGCTTAGGGACTAGCGGGAGTCCCTACGAGCAGTACTTC. Protein sequence: CASSLGTSGSPYEQYF. Variable domain in full (rest from reference TRBV11-2 and TRBJ2-7): EAGVAQSPRYKIIEKRQSVAFWCNPISGHATLYWYQQILGQGPKLLIQFQNNGVVDDSQLPKDRFSAERLKGVDSTLKIQPAKLEDSAVYLCASSLGTSGSPYEQYFGPGTRLTVT.

The rearrangement joins TRBV14 to TRBJ2-1; no reliable D call. Trimming removed 0 bases at V and 7 bases at J, with 10 bases between. This CDR3 is 14 amino acids long. CDR1 and CDR2 from the germline V gene are SGHDN and FVKESK. The CDR3 DNA reads as TGTGCCAGCAGCCAAGATCCGGTCTTGAATGAGCAGTTCTTC. Amino acids: CASSQDPVLNEQFF.

The V and J genes are TRBV6-5 and TRBJ2-3, with D unclear. This CDR3 region has 13 residues. Germline loops: CDR1 MNHEY, CDR2 SVGAGI. The V end was cut by 2 bases, the J end by 7 bases, with 10 bases between. The DNA for the CDR3 is TGTGCCAGCAGTTACATCCGAGCTCATACGCAGTATTTT. This translates into CASSYIRAHTQYF.

This clone was seen more than once but under ten times. The chain combines TRBV4-3 with TRBJ2-7, with 10 bases matching TRBD1. CDR1 is LGHNA, CDR2 YSLEER, per germline. Trimming at V came to 4 bases and at J to 3 bases, leaving 9 bases not matched to a gene. The CDR3 totals 16 residues. The CDR3 DNA reads as TGCGCCAGCAGCCGAGAACCCGGGACAGGGGTCTACGAGCAGTACTTC. The encoded protein is CASSREPGTGVYEQYF.